This T cell receptor (beta chain) came from a study of cytomegalovirus exposure and HLA in healthy donors. Across the whole study: According to later analysis, the same platform produced the 120 validation and under 750 first-cohort repertoires.

This table comes from immunoSEQ multiplex PCR, and its TCRdb copy is limited to in-frame clones, with some not included. The profile shows 180,000 or so clones, around nine tenths of them singletons. Comment on this clone: As yet, its antigen is unknown.

Germline CDR1 is KGHSH and CDR2 is LQKENI. The CDR3 has 14 amino acids. Trimming cost V 3 bases and J 4 bases; bases outside gene matches: 2. Findings and caveats of the study: Specificity of a few CMV-associated chains for CMV antigens was verified in vitro. The dataset shows that most TCR sequences were rare, while some public TCRs occurred in many donors.

The clonotype comes from a man aged 25-45 years in good health and CMV-seropositive. Sequencing used PBMCs. The genes are TRBV18 and TRBJ2-1, with 8 nucleotides matching TRBD2. The chain's CDR3 is CASSPSGGYNEQFF. Written as DNA, the CDR3 is TGTGCCAGCTCACCGAGCGGGGGTTACAATGAGCAGTTCTTC.